Below, 23 T cell receptor beta chains from the same sample are listed, as sequenced in a study of cytomegalovirus exposure and HLA in healthy donors. This PCR relied on a set of 60 Vbeta primers and 13 Jbeta primers. Only in-frame clones appear in the TCRdb table, and some are missing; sequencing was by immunoSEQ multiplex PCR. The data hold some 120,000 clones, with 75% to 90% observed a single time. Input material: PBMCs. The receptors derive from a man aged 40-50 years in good health and CMV-seronegative.

CDR3 bases: TGTGCCAGTGGTGGGGGGACGGGATCTAACTATGGCTACACCTTC. This translates into CASGGGTGSNYGYTF. V is TRBV9 and J is TRBJ1-2; possibly TRBD1 for D (5 bases). Deletions cut 8 bases from V and 0 bases from J, with 17 bases between. The CDR3 has 15 residues. CDR1 is SGDLS, CDR2 YYNGEE, per germline.

V and J are TRBV27 and TRBJ1-6; possibly TRBD1 for D (6 bases). The CDR3 is 15 residues long. Germline V CDR1 and CDR2: MNHEY, SMNVEV (reference sequence). Trimming shortened V by 7 bases and J by 8 bases, and 18 bases separated the two germline ends. The CDR3 coding sequence is TGTGCCAGCAAAACTGCCTGGACAGTGGATTCACCCCTCCACTTT. This encodes CASKTAWTVDSPLHF.

This rearrangement joins TRBV5-1 to TRBJ2-7; D perhaps matches TRBD1 (5 bases). The CDR3 has 12 residues. Germline V gene data show CDR1 as SGHRS and CDR2 as YFSETQ. V gave up 4 bases and J gave up 5 bases, with 10 bases separating them. The chain's CDR3 is CASSAGIHEQYF. The CDR3 coding sequence is TGCGCCAGCAGCGCAGGGATCCACGAGCAGTACTTC. Together with reference TRBV5-1 and TRBJ2-7, the CDR3 gives the full variable domain: KAGVTQTPRYLIKTRGQQVTLSCSPISGHRSVSWYQQTPGQGLQFLFEYFSETQRNKGNFPGRFSGRQFSNSRSEMNVSTLELGDSALYLCASSAGIHEQYFGPGTRLTVT.

The J gene is TRBJ1-6, the V gene TRBV5-1, with 7 bases identical to TRBD1. The CDR3 spans 14 residues. Losses at the gene ends were 0 bases for V and 7 bases for J; bases not matched to a gene: 1. CDR1 and CDR2 (germline): SGHRS, YFSETQ. CDR3 region: CASSLGGGNSPLHF. Here the CDR3 DNA reads TGCGCCAGCAGCTTGGGAGGGGGCAATTCACCCCTCCACTTT.

CDR3 loop: CASSVKTSGQETQYF. CDR3 coding DNA: TGTGCCAGCAGCGTCAAGACTAGCGGGCAAGAGACCCAGTACTTC. The chain couples TRBV9 to TRBJ2-5; TRBD2 matches 10 bases. Germline assignment: CDR1 SGDLS and CDR2 YYNGEE. With 2 bases clipped from V and 2 bases from J, the junction kept 3 bases outside the gene matches. The CDR3 consists of 15 residues.

The V call is TRBV6-5, the J call TRBJ2-3; 7 nucleotides align to TRBD1. CDR1 and CDR2 from the germline V gene are MNHEY and SVGAGI. The CDR3 is 15 residues long. With 8 bases clipped from V and 1 base from J, the junction kept 9 bases outside the gene matches. The CDR3 bases are TGTGCCAGCGCAACAGGGGAACAACGCACAGATACGCAGTATTTT. Its protein is CASATGEQRTDTQYF.

The rearrangement joins TRBV2 to TRBJ1-1; D is unclear. The V gene's germline CDR1 is SNHLY and CDR2 FYNNEI. This CDR3 comprises 13 residues. Deletions cut 4 bases from V and 11 bases from J, with 17 bases between. CDR3 region: CASSGGGIRWAFF. The DNA of the CDR3 is TGTGCCAGCAGTGGAGGTGGTATTCGATGGGCTTTCTTT.

In this sample, this clone turned up a few times. This chain connects TRBV6-5 to TRBJ1-3, with D hard to call. This CDR3 has 14 residues. Germline lookup yields CDR1 MNHEY and CDR2 SVGAGI. The V and J ends lost 8 bases and 0 bases respectively, with 11 bases between them. The CDR3, as DNA: TGTGCCAGCGCGGGCTCCCTCTCTGGAAACACCATATATTTT. The encoded protein is CASAGSLSGNTIYF.

The chain combines TRBV27 with TRBJ1-1, with 8 bases aligning to TRBD1. Germline lookup yields CDR1 MNHEY and CDR2 SMNVEV (reference sequence). Germline trimming cut 5 bases from V and 4 bases from J; bases unmatched to any gene: 3. This CDR3 region has 13 residues. CDR3 nucleotide sequence: TGTGCCAGCAGTACAGACAGGGGCACTGAAGCTTTCTTT. This encodes CASSTDRGTEAFF.

The chain is built from TRBV10-3 and TRBJ2-3, with TRBD2 as a possible D gene (6 bases). CDR1 ENHRY and CDR2 SYGVKD come from the germline V gene. The CDR3 loop spans 14 amino acids. V was trimmed by 6 bases and J by 6 bases, leaving 16 bases between them. CDR3 sequence: CAIREVSGRDTQYF. The CDR3 DNA reads as TGTGCCATCAGGGAGGTTTCGGGGAGGGATACGCAGTATTTT.

This rearrangement joins TRBV11-2 to TRBJ2-3; 14 nucleotides agree with TRBD2. The J segment lost 7 bases and the V segment lost 3 bases, leaving 9 bases of the junction unmatched. The germline V gene has CDR1 SGHAT and CDR2 FQNNGV. This CDR3 has 17 amino acids. The CDR3 bases are TGTGCCAGCAGCTTGCGCGGGACTAGCGGGAGTCTGAATACGCAGTATTTT. As protein: CASSLRGTSGSLNTQYF.

This sequence joins TRBV28 and TRBJ1-5, with D tentatively TRBD1 (6 bases). In germline, CDR1 is MDHEN, CDR2 SYDVKM. CDR3 size: 15 residues. V lost 6 bases to trimming and J lost 2 bases, with 14 bases between them. CDR3 loop: CASRSGTWGNQPQHF. As DNA, the CDR3 is TGTGCCAGCAGGTCCGGGACATGGGGCAATCAGCCCCAGCATTTT.

The V gene is TRBV27, the J gene TRBJ1-1, with a weak D call TRBD1 (5 bases). V lost 9 bases to trimming and J lost 0 bases, with 20 bases between them. CDR1 is MNHEY and CDR2 is SMNVEV in the germline V gene (reference sequence). The CDR3 has 16 amino acids. CDR3 sequence reads: CASASSTVSMNTEAFF. The DNA of the CDR3 is TGTGCCAGTGCCTCCTCGACAGTCAGCATGAACACTGAAGCTTTCTTT.

The rearrangement uses TRBV20-1 and TRBJ2-3; no clear D gene. V was cut by 6 bases and J by 5 bases, with 6 bases left in between. This CDR3 is 10 amino acids long. The germline CDR1 and CDR2 sequences are DFQATT and SNEGSKA (reference sequence). CDR3 residues: CSATGDTQYF. The CDR3 DNA reads TGCAGTGCGACTGGAGATACGCAGTATTTT.

In this sample, this clone turned up a few times. The chain is built from TRBV27 and TRBJ1-4; D might be TRBD1 (6 bases). The CDR3 sequence is 15 residues long. Trimming took off 4 bases at V and 5 bases at J, with 14 bases between the two ends. Germline CDR1 MNHEY, CDR2 SMNVEV (reference sequence). The CDR3 reads CASSSWGGGNEKLFF. CDR3 sequence (DNA): TGTGCCAGCAGTTCGTGGGGAGGGGGAAATGAAAAACTGTTTTTT.

In its sample, this clone was seen a few times. The chain couples TRBV29-1 to TRBJ2-3, with TRBD1 matching 8 bases. The CDR3 totals 18 residues. The V gene's germline CDR1 is SQVTM and CDR2 ANQGSEA. V shed 1 base and J 2 bases; nucleotides not matched to a gene: 14. The CDR3 loop reads CSVEAEDKAGGDTDTQYF. The CDR3 DNA sequence: TGCAGCGTTGAAGCCGAGGATAAAGCAGGGGGCGACACAGATACGCAGTATTTT.

The chain couples TRBV7-3 to TRBJ2-7, with 7 bases lining up with TRBD2. The V gene's germline CDR1 is SGHTA and CDR2 FQGTGA. V trimming: 5 bases; J trimming: 7 bases; junction bases outside the gene matches: 14. CDR3 length equals 15 residues. The CDR3 reads CASSPTREARGEQYF. CDR3 DNA sequence: TGTGCCAGCAGCCCTACCCGGGAGGCCCGTGGGGAGCAGTACTTC.

The rearrangement joins TRBV5-1 to TRBJ2-5; 8 nucleotides line up with TRBD2. The closer fit of TRBJ2-7 to the DNA end suggests the J call may be wrong. Germline V CDR1 and CDR2: SGHRS, YFSETQ. There are 14 residues in the CDR3. The CDR3 spells CASSLAGGPHEQYF. As DNA, the CDR3 is TGCGCCAGCAGCTTGGCGGGGGGGCCCCACGAGCAGTACTTC.

V and J are TRBV6-6 and TRBJ1-2, with D perhaps matching TRBD1 (5 bases). V gave up 1 base and J gave up 4 bases, with 16 bases separating them. In germline, CDR1 is MNHNY, CDR2 SVGAGI (reference sequence). This CDR3 contains 16 residues. CDR3 coding DNA: TGTGCCAGCAGTTACTATCCGGGTCCTCAGGGCTATGGCTACACCTTC. Amino acid sequence: CASSYYPGPQGYGYTF.

V is TRBV7-2 and J is TRBJ1-2, with D possibly matching TRBD1 (6 bases). CDR1 and CDR2 (germline): SGHTA, FQGNSA. The CDR3 contains 13 residues. The ends were cut back, 8 bases at V and 7 bases at J, with 17 bases in the middle. The CDR3 coding sequence is TGTGCCAGCGGAATGGGGGGGGCCTCTGGCTACACCTTC. This codes for CASGMGGASGYTF.

V is TRBV7-3 and J is TRBJ1-3; a possible D gene is TRBD1 (6 bases). V lost 2 bases and J 5 bases, leaving 10 bases between the germline ends. The germline gives CDR1 SGHTA, CDR2 FQGTGA. The CDR3 is made up of 14 amino acids. The CDR3 sequence: CASSLPGARNTIYF. For the CDR3, the DNA is TGTGCCAGCAGCTTACCAGGGGCACGAAACACCATATATTTT.

This CDR3 reads CASSRDRSPYNEQFF. The CDR3 DNA reads TGCGCCAGCAGCAGGGACAGATCGCCCTACAATGAGCAGTTCTTC. J is TRBJ2-1 and V is TRBV5-1; TRBD1 matches 7 bases. This CDR3 region has 15 residues. V trimming: 4 bases; J trimming: 2 bases; junction bases outside the gene matches: 6. Germline V gene data show CDR1 as SGHRS and CDR2 as YFSETQ. Filled out from reference TRBV5-1 and TRBJ2-1, the complete variable domain reads KAGVTQTPRYLIKTRGQQVTLSCSPISGHRSVSWYQQTPGQGLQFLFEYFSETQRNKGNFPGRFSGRQFSNSRSEMNVSTLELGDSALYLCASSRDRSPYNEQFFGPGTRLTVL.

This chain connects TRBV6-6 to TRBJ1-2; 8 bases are shared with TRBD1. The germline CDR1 and CDR2 sequences are MNHNY and SVGAGI (reference sequence). The CDR3 length is 13 residues. With V trimmed by 7 bases and J by 8 bases, 9 bases remained unmatched. CDR3 DNA sequence: TGTGCCAGCACCTTTACGGGACAGGAGGGCTACACCTTC. Its translation is CASTFTGQEGYTF.